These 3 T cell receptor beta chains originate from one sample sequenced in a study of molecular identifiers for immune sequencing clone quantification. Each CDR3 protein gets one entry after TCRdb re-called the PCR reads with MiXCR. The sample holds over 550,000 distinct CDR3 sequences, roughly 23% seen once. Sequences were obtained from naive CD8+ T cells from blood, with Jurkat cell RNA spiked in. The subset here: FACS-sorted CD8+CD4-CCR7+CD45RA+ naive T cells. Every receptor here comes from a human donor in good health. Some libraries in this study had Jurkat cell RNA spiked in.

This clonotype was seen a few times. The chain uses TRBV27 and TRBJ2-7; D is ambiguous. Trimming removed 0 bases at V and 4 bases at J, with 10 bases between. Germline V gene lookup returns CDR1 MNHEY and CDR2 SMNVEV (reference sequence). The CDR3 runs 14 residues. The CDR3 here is CASSLSLLGYEQYF. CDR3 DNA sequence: TGTGCCAGCAGTTTATCGCTCTTGGGGTACGAGCAGTACTTC.

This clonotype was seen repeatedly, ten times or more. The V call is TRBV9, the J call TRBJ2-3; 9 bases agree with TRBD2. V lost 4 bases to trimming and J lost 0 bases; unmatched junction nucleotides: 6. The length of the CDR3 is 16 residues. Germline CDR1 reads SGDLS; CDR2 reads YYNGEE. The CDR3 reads CASSTERGVSTDTQYF. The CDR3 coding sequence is TGTGCCAGCAGCACTGAGCGGGGGGTAAGCACAGATACGCAGTATTTT.

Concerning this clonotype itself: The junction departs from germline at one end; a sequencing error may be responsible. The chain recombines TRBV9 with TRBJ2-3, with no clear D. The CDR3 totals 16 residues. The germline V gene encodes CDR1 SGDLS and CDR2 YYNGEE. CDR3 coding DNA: TGTGCCAGCAGCGGCCCCGGAGCGACCGCTTCCGATACGCGGTATTTT. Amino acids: CASSGPGATASDTRYF. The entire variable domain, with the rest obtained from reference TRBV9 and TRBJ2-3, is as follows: DSGVTQTPKHLITATGQRVTLRCSPRSGDLSVYWYQQSLDQGLQFLIQYYNGEERAKGNILERFSAQQFPDLHSELNLSSLELGDSALYFCASSGPGATASDTRYFGPGTRLTVL.